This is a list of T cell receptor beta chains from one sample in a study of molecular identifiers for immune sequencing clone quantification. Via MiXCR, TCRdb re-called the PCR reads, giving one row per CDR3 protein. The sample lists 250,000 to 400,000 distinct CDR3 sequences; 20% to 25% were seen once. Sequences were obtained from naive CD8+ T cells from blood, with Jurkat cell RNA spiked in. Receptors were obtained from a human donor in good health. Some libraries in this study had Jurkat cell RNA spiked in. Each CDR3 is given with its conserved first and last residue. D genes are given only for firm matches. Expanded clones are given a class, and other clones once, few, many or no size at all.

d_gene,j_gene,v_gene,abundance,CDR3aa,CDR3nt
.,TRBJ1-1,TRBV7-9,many,CASSPDSAMNTEAFF,TGTGCCAGCAGCCCGGACAGCGCGATGAACACTGAAGCTTTCTTT
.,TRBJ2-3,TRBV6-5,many,CASSYIPASTDTQYF,TGTGCCAGCAGTTACATTCCCGCTAGCACAGATACGCAGTATTTT
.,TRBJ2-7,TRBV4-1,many,CASSQEEGQQYEQYF,TGCGCCAGCAGCCAAGAGGAGGGCCAGCAATACGAGCAGTACTTC
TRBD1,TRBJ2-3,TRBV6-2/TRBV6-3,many,CASSWDSDMYTDTQYF,TGTGCCAGCAGCTGGGACAGCGACATGTACACAGATACGCAGTATTTT
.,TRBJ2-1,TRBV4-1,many,CASTYDARPQGNEQFF,TGCGCCAGCACATATGACGCTCGACCACAGGGAAATGAGCAGTTCTTC
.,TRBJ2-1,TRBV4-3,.,CASSQDWIAAYNEQFF,TGCGCCAGCAGCCAAGATTGGATAGCGGCCTACAATGAGCAGTTCTTC
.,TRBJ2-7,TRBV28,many,CASSLEYSGKYEQYF,TGTGCCAGCAGCCTGGAGTATTCCGGAAAATACGAGCAGTACTTC
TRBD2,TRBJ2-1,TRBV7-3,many,CASSPLASGSFGEQFF,TGTGCCAGCAGCCCCTTGGCTAGCGGGTCTTTCGGGGAGCAGTTCTTC
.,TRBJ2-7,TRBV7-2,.,CASSPMLGAYEQYF,TGTGCCAGCAGCCCAATGTTGGGGGCATACGAGCAGTACTTC
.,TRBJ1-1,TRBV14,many,CASSPRPGGPEAFF,TGTGCCAGCAGCCCCCGACCGGGAGGCCCTGAAGCTTTCTTT
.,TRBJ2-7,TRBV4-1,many,CASSQRGDYEQYF,TGCGCCAGCAGCCAACGAGGGGACTACGAGCAGTACTTC
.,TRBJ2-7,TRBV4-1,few,CASSQGPGGGSYEQYF,TGCGCCAGCAGCCAAGGCCCAGGGGGAGGATCCTACGAGCAGTACTTC
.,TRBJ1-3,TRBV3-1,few,CASSPPGYSGNTIYF,TGTGCCAGCAGCCCCCCGGGATACTCTGGAAACACCATATATTTT
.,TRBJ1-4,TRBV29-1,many,CSATGITNEKLFF,TGCAGCGCTACCGGGATTACTAATGAAAAACTGTTTTTT
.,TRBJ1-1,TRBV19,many,CASSMNGKDSEAFF,TGTGCCAGTAGTATGAACGGAAAGGACAGTGAAGCTTTCTTT
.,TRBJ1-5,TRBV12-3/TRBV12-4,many,CASSLAGSNQPQHF,TGTGCCAGCAGTTTGGCAGGGTCCAATCAGCCCCAGCATTTT
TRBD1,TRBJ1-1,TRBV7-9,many,CASSPGTGFAEAFF,TGTGCCAGCAGCCCCGGGACAGGTTTCGCTGAAGCTTTCTTT
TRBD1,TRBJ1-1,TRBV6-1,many,CASSEWRTGFGAFF,TGTGCCAGCAGTGAATGGAGGACAGGGTTTGGGGCTTTCTTT
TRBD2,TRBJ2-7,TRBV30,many,CAWSPGLAGAEQYF,TGTGCCTGGAGCCCGGGGCTAGCGGGAGCGGAGCAGTACTTC
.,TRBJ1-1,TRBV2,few,CASNDLTQMNTEAFF,TGTGCCAGCAATGACCTTACGCAAATGAACACTGAAGCTTTCTTT
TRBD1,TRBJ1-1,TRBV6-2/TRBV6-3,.,CASSYALNRGETEAFF,TGTGCCAGCAGTTACGCTCTCAACAGGGGGGAGACTGAAGCTTTCTTT
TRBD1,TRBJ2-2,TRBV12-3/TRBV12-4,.,CASSSRTGRYTGELFF,TGTGCCAGCAGTTCCCGGACAGGAAGGTACACCGGGGAGCTGTTTTTT
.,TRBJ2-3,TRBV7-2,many,CASSLAPYGGIDTQYF,TGTGCCAGCAGCTTAGCCCCCTACGGCGGGATAGATACGCAGTATTTT
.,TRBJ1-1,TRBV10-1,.,CASSETQGNTEAFF,TGCGCCAGCAGTGAGACTCAGGGGAACACTGAAGCTTTCTTT
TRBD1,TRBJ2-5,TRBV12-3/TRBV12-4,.,CASSSDRALGEAQYF,TGTGCCAGCAGTAGCGACAGGGCACTAGGCGAGGCCCAGTACTTC
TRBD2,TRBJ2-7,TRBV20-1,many,CSARAPSGRYEQYF,TGCAGTGCTAGAGCCCCTAGCGGGAGGTACGAGCAGTACTTC
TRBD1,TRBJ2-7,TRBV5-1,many,CASSLEDRPHEQYF,TGCGCCAGCAGCTTGGAGGACAGGCCCCACGAGCAGTACTTC
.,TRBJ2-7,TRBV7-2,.,CASSLPPRSEQYF,TGTGCCAGCAGCTTACCCCCCCGATCTGAGCAGTACTTC
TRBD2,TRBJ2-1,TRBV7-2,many,CASSRLAGGYNEQFF,TGTGCCAGCAGCCGACTAGCGGGGGGCTACAATGAGCAGTTCTTC